These T cell receptor beta chains were read from a single sample in a study of cytomegalovirus exposure and HLA in healthy donors. Sequenced by immunoSEQ multiplex PCR; TCRdb stores in-frame clones only, minus some. The sample consists of fewer than 85,000 clones, around 76% of them appearing once. The specimen sequenced was PBMCs. The receptors here all came from a male donor in good health and CMV-seropositive. Both conserved end residues are trimmed from each CDR3. Fields, in order: V gene, J gene, clone size, CDR3 protein. Clone size is given for some rows only: seen once, a few or many times, or a class if the clone is expanded.

v_call: TRBV13; j_call: TRBJ2-2; clone_size: -; cdr3_aa: ASRSANTGELF
v_call: TRBV5-1; j_call: TRBJ1-1; clone_size: -; cdr3_aa: ASSLVYQGGEAF
v_call: TRBV6-5; j_call: TRBJ2-7; clone_size: -; cdr3_aa: ASSVNGQSYEQY
v_call: TRBV5-1; j_call: TRBJ2-7; clone_size: -; cdr3_aa: ASSLMGSANYEQC
v_call: TRBV10-3; j_call: TRBJ1-3; clone_size: once; cdr3_aa: AISRTGGETSGNTIY
v_call: TRBV2; j_call: TRBJ2-7; clone_size: -; cdr3_aa: ASSPETGTYEQY
v_call: TRBV19; j_call: TRBJ1-2; clone_size: -; cdr3_aa: ASSIAAGANYGYT
v_call: TRBV5-6; j_call: TRBJ2-7; clone_size: -; cdr3_aa: ASSYGDPSYEQY
v_call: TRBV10-3; j_call: TRBJ2-3; clone_size: -; cdr3_aa: AMARGLEGDTQY
v_call: TRBV13; j_call: TRBJ2-5; clone_size: -; cdr3_aa: ASSGTPSPLQETQY
v_call: TRBV6-6; j_call: TRBJ1-6; clone_size: -; cdr3_aa: ASSYSLSPLH
v_call: TRBV4-1; j_call: TRBJ2-7; clone_size: -; cdr3_aa: ASSPTTSNRVEQY
v_call: TRBV2; j_call: TRBJ1-2; clone_size: -; cdr3_aa: ASRRQGTYYGYT
v_call: TRBV5-1; j_call: TRBJ1-2; clone_size: few; cdr3_aa: ASSSSSGLDGYT
v_call: TRBV7-9; j_call: TRBJ2-7; clone_size: -; cdr3_aa: ASLSAVPISYEQY
v_call: TRBV5-1; j_call: TRBJ1-1; clone_size: -; cdr3_aa: ASSPEGQGPTEAF
v_call: TRBV6-6; j_call: TRBJ2-7; clone_size: -; cdr3_aa: ASRFGTGSSYEQY
v_call: TRBV6-5; j_call: TRBJ2-5; clone_size: once; cdr3_aa: ASRRPGGSETQY
v_call: TRBV7-6; j_call: TRBJ1-3; clone_size: -; cdr3_aa: ASSPTGGPSSGNTIY
v_call: TRBV13; j_call: TRBJ2-5; clone_size: -; cdr3_aa: ASSLDGGGMETQY
v_call: TRBV14; j_call: TRBJ2-3; clone_size: -; cdr3_aa: ASSQVLAGFRDTQY
v_call: TRBV4-1; j_call: TRBJ1-1; clone_size: few; cdr3_aa: ASSAGSTEAF